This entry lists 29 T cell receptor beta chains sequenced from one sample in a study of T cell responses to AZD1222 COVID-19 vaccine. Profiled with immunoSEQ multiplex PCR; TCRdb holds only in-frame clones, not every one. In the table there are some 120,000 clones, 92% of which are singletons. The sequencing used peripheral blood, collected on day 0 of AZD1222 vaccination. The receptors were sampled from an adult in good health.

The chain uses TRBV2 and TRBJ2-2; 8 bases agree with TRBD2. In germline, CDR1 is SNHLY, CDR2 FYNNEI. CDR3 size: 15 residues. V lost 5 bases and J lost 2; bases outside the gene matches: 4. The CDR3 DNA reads TGTGCCAGCAGTTCTAGCGGGCGAAACACCGGGGAGCTGTTTTTT. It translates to CASSSSGRNTGELFF.

The CDR3 is CASSYSGQYYEQYF. DNA of the CDR3: TGTGCCAGCAGTTACTCGGGACAGTACTACGAGCAGTACTTC. The V call is TRBV6-6, the J call TRBJ2-7; 7 nucleotides line up with TRBD1. The CDR3 runs 14 residues. The junction had 2 bases not matched to a gene; V was cut back by 0 bases and J by 3 bases. Germline lookup yields CDR1 MNHNY and CDR2 SVGAGI (reference sequence).

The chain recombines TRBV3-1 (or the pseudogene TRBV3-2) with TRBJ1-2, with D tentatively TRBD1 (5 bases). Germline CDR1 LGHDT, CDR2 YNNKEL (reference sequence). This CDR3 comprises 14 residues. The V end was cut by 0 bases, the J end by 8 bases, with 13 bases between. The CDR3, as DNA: TGTGCCAGCAGCCAAGATTTGGCAGGGCGGGGCTACACCTTC. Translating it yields CASSQDLAGRGYTF.

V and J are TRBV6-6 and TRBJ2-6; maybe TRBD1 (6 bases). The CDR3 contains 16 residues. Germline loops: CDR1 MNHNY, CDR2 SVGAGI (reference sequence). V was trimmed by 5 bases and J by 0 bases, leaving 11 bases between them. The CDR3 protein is CASSTNRDSGANVLTF. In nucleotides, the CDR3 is TGTGCCAGCAGTACAAACAGGGACTCTGGGGCCAACGTCCTGACTTTC.

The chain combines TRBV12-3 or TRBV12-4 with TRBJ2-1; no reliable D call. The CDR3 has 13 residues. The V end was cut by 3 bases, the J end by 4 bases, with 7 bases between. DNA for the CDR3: TGTGCCAGCAGTTTCTGGGGATACAATGAGCAGTTCTTC. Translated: CASSFWGYNEQFF.

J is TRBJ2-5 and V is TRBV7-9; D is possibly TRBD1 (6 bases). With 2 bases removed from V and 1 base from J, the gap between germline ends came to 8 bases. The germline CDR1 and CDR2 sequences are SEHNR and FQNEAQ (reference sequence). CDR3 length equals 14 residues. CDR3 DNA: TGTGCCAGCAGCTTATACAGGGCCCAAGAGACCCAGTACTTC. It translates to CASSLYRAQETQYF.

The CDR3 loop reads CASSMIATDTQYF. The CDR3 bases are TGTGCCAGTAGTATGATAGCAACAGATACGCAGTATTTT. This rearrangement joins TRBV19 to TRBJ2-3; D ambiguous. Germline V lookup: CDR1 LNHDA, CDR2 SQIVND (reference sequence). CDR3 size: 13 residues. The V end lost 3 bases, the J end lost 3 bases, and 7 bases lay between the germline ends.

CDR3 amino acids: CASSSGDGSDTQYF. CDR3 sequence (DNA): TGTGCCAGCAGTTCCGGGGACGGCTCTGATACGCAGTATTTT. The chain links TRBV28 to TRBJ2-3; possibly TRBD1 or TRBD2 for D (5 bases each). V was pared by 4 bases and J by 6 bases, with 14 bases between. This CDR3 spans 14 amino acids. Germline-derived CDR1 and CDR2 are MDHEN and SYDVKM.

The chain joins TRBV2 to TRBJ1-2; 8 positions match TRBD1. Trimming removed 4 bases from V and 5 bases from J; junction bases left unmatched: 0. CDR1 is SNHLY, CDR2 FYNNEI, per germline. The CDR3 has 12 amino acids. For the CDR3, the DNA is TGTGCCAGCAGTGGACAGGGGTATGGCTACACCTTC. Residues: CASSGQGYGYTF.

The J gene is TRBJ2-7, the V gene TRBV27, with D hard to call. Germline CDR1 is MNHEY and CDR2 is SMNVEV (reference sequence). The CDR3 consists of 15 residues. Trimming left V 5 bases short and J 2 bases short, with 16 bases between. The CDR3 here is CASSPGPTPAYEQYF. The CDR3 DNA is TGTGCCAGCAGTCCCGGACCGACTCCAGCCTACGAGCAGTACTTC.

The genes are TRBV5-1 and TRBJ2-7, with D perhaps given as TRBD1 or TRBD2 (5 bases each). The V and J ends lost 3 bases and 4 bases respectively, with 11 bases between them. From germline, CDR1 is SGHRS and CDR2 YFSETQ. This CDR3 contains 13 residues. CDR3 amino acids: CASSWDPGYEQYF. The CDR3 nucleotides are TGCGCCAGCAGCTGGGACCCTGGGTACGAGCAGTACTTC.

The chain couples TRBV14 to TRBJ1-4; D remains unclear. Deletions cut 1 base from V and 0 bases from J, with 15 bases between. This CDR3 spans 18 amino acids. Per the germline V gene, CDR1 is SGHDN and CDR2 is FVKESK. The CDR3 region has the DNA TGTGCCAGCAGCCAAGGGCGGCAGGCCCTGGCAACTAATGAAAAACTGTTTTTT. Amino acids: CASSQGRQALATNEKLFF.

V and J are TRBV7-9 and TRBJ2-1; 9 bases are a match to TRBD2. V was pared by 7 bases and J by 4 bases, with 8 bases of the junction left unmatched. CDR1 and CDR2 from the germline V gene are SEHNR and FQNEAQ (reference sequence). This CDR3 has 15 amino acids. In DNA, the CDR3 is TGTGCCAGCACCCCCGGCCTAGCGGGATACAATGAGCAGTTCTTC. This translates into CASTPGLAGYNEQFF.

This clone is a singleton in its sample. CDR3 bases: TGTGCCAGCTCACCGGAAGCGAGACAAGACAACTATGGCTACACCTTC. Encoded protein: CASSPEARQDNYGYTF. The rearrangement joins TRBV18 to TRBJ1-2; D not certain. The CDR3 has 16 residues. Trimming stripped 3 bases from V and 2 bases from J, with 16 bases between. Germline assignment: CDR1 KGHSH and CDR2 LQKENI.

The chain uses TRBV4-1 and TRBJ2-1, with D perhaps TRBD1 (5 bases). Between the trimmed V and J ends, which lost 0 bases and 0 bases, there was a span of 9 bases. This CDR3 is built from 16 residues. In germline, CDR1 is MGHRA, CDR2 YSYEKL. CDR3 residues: CASSQEIRGSYNEQFF. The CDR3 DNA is TGCGCCAGCAGCCAAGAAATAAGGGGCTCCTACAATGAGCAGTTCTTC.

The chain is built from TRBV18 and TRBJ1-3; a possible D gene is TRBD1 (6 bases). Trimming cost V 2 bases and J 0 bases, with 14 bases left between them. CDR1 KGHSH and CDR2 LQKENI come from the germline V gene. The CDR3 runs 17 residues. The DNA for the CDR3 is TGTGCCAGCTCACCAAACAACGGCAGGGGCTCTGGAAACACCATATATTTT. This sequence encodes CASSPNNGRGSGNTIYF.

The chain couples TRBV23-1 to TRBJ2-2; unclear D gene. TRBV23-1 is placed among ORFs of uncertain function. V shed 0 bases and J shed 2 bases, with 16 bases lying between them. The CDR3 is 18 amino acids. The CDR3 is CASSQSPIGPANTGELFF. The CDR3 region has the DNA TGCGCCAGCAGTCAATCGCCAATCGGGCCTGCAAACACCGGGGAGCTGTTTTTT.

The CDR3 reads CASSVDLWNEQYF. In DNA, the CDR3 is TGTGCCAGCAGCGTAGATCTCTGGAACGAGCAGTACTTC. The V call is TRBV9, the J call TRBJ2-7; D is uncertain. Looked up from germline, CDR1 is SGDLS and CDR2 is YYNGEE. V was clipped by 0 bases and J by 5 bases, with 9 bases between them. The CDR3 sequence is 13 residues long.

The CDR3 sequence: CASSPRRDSNYGYTF. Here the CDR3 DNA reads TGTGCCAGCTCACCACGCCGGGACAGCAACTATGGCTACACCTTC. V usage is TRBV18 and J usage is TRBJ1-2, with TRBD1 matching 7 bases. V was clipped by 1 base and J by 2 bases; unmatched bases: 4. Germline V gene data show CDR1 as KGHSH and CDR2 as LQKENI. The length of the CDR3 is 15 residues.

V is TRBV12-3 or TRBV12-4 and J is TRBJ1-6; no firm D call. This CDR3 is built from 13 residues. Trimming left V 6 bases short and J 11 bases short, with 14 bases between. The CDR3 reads CASRKNQAPPLHF. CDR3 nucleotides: TGTGCCAGCAGAAAGAACCAGGCCCCACCCCTCCACTTT.

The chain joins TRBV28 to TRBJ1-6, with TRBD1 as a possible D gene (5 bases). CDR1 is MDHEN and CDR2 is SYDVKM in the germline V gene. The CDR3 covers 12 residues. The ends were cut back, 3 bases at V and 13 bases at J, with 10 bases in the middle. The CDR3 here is CASSLGRGPLHF. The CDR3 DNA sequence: TGTGCCAGCAGTTTGGGGAGGGGTCCCCTCCACTTT.

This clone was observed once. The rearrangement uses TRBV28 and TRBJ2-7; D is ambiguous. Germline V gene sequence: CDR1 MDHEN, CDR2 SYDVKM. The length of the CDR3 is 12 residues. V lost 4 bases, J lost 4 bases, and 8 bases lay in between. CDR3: CASSSSVYEQYF. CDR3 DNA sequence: TGTGCCAGCAGTTCCTCCGTATACGAGCAGTACTTC.

The CDR3 DNA reads as TGTGCCACCTTCGACGGGGAGCTGTTTTTT. It yields the protein CATFDGELFF. This chain uses TRBV28 with TRBJ2-2, with unresolved D. From germline, CDR1 is MDHEN and CDR2 SYDVKM. The V end was cut by 10 bases, the J end by 7 bases, with 7 bases between. There are 10 residues in the CDR3.

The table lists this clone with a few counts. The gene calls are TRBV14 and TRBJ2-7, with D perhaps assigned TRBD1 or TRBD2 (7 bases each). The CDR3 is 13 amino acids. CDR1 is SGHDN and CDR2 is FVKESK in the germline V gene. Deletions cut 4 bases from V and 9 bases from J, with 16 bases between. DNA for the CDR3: TGTGCCAGCAGCCCCAGACAGGGCGGGGGGCAGTACTTC. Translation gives CASSPRQGGGQYF.

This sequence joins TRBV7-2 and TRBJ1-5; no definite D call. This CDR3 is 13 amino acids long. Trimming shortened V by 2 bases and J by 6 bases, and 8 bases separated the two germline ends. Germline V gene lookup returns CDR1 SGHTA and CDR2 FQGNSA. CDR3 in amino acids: CASSLYGSQPQHF. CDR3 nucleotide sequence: TGTGCCAGCAGCTTATACGGGAGTCAGCCCCAGCATTTT. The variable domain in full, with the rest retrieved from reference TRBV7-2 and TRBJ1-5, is GAGVSQSPSNKVTEKGKDVELRCDPISGHTALYWYRQSLGQGLEFLIYFQGNSAPDKSGLPSDRFSAERTGGSVSTLTIQRTQQEDSAVYLCASSLYGSQPQHFGDGTRLSIL.

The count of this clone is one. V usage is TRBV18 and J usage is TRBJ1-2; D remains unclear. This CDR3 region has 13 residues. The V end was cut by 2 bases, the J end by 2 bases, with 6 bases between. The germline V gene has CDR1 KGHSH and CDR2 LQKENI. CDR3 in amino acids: CASSPRQNYGYTF. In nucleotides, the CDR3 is TGTGCCAGCTCACCAAGGCAGAACTATGGCTACACCTTC.

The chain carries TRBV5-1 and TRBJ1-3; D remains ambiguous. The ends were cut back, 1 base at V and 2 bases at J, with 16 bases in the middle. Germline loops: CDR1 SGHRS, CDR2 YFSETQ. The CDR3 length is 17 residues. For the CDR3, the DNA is TGCGCCAGCAGCTTGTCCCAGGCGAACCCCACTGGAAACACCATATATTTT. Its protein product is CASSLSQANPTGNTIYF.

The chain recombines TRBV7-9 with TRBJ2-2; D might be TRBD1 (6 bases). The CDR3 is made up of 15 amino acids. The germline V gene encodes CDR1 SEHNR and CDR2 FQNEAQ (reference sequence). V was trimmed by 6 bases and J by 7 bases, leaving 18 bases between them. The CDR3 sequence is CASSLARGSNGELFF. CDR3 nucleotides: TGTGCCAGCAGTCTGGCCAGGGGCTCAAACGGGGAGCTGTTTTTT.

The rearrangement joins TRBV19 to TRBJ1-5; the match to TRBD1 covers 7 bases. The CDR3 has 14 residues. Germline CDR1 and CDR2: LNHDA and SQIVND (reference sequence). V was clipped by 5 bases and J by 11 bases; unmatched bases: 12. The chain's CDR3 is CASSFQGVSLTQHF. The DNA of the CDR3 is TGTGCCAGTAGTTTCCAGGGGGTGAGTTTGACCCAGCATTTT.